These 11 T cell receptor beta chains share one sample of origin, sequenced in a study of OX40 agonist ivuxolimab in advanced cancers. Assay: immunoSEQ multiplex PCR; the TCRdb copy retains only in-frame clones and omits some. The sample yields about 27,000 clones, 75% to 85% seen once. Sample: CD4+ or CD8+ T cells sorted from blood, taken in a trial of the OX40 agonist ivuxolimab. All receptors derive from an adult with an advanced solid tumor such as melanoma, head and neck, liver or kidney cancer.

Concerning this clone: The limits of the CDR3 on the DNA are not certain, so only TCRdb's listed CDR3 is given. The genes are TRBV21-1 and TRBJ1-1; the table gives TRBD1 as D, unverified against the DNA. TRBV21-1 constitutes a pseudogene. Inclusive of both ends, the CDR3 amounts to 14 amino acids. The CDR3 spells CASSTFGRGAEAFF.

This clone has a handful of counts. The chain employs TRBV6-5 and TRBJ1-5; unclear D gene. The germline V gene encodes CDR1 MNHEY and CDR2 SVGAGI. Deletions cut 10 bases from V and 3 bases from J, with 13 bases between. There are 13 residues in the CDR3. CDR3 loop: CATSPGYNQPQHF. As DNA, the CDR3 is TGTGCCACTTCCCCAGGATACAATCAGCCCCAGCATTTT.

The CDR3 DNA is TGTGCCAGTAGTACTTTTTATCCGGGACAGGGGGCGAACACCGGGGAGCTGTTTTTT. Encoded protein: CASSTFYPGQGANTGELFF. The rearrangement joins TRBV19 to TRBJ2-2, with 11 bases that match TRBD1. Germline trimming cut 4 bases from V and 0 bases from J; bases unmatched to any gene: 10. The CDR3 extends over 19 amino acids. Germline assignment: CDR1 LNHDA and CDR2 SQIVND (reference sequence).

This clone is a singleton in its sample. CDR3: CASSPFTKDSMRTEAFF. The CDR3 nucleotides are TGCGCCAGCAGTCCCTTCACAAAGGACAGCATGAGGACTGAAGCTTTCTTT. The chain couples TRBV23-1 to TRBJ1-1; weak D call: TRBD1 (6 bases). TRBV23-1 is known as an ORF, though its function is uncertain. Trimming took off 4 bases at V and 5 bases at J, with 23 bases between the two ends. The CDR3 contains 17 residues.

There are a few counts of this clone. The chain couples TRBV6-6 to TRBJ1-1; D gene ambiguous. The CDR3 spans 14 residues. V gave up 0 bases and J gave up 6 bases, with 11 bases separating them. From germline, CDR1 is MNHNY and CDR2 SVGAGI (reference sequence). The CDR3 sequence is CASSYSMDGAEAFF. DNA for the CDR3: TGTGCCAGCAGTTACTCGATGGATGGGGCTGAAGCTTTCTTT.

This chain joins TRBV15 and TRBJ2-5; the D is unclear. The better agreement between TRBJ2-7 and the DNA end casts doubt on the J call. CDR1 is LNHNV, CDR2 YYDKDF, per germline (reference sequence). This CDR3 is 15 amino acids long. As DNA, the CDR3 is TGTGCCACCAGCAGAGATAGAGGAGAACATTACGAGCAGTACTTC. This codes for CATSRDRGEHYEQYF.

CDR3 protein: CASSLGEDRQFF. Here the CDR3 DNA reads TGTGCCAGCAGCTTAGGTGAGGACAGGCAGTTCTTC. The chain uses TRBV11-3 and TRBJ2-1; tentative D call: TRBD1 (6 bases). The CDR3 runs to 12 residues. Germline V CDR1 and CDR2: SGHNT, YENEEA. V gave up 1 base and J gave up 12 bases, with 10 bases separating them.

The DNA of the CDR3 is TGTGCCAGCAGCTTCCTTAGCGGGGGGGCCAGGTACGAGCAGTACTTC. Protein: CASSFLSGGARYEQYF. This chain uses TRBV5-6 with TRBJ2-7, with 11 nucleotides matching TRBD2. This CDR3 region has 16 residues. Germline assignment: CDR1 SGHDT and CDR2 YYEEEE. Trimming cost V 2 bases and J 4 bases; bases outside gene matches: 8.

J is TRBJ2-5 and V is TRBV5-3; 8 bases fit TRBD2. TRBV5-3 is reported as an ORF; its role is uncertain. V shed 0 bases and J 1 base; nucleotides not matched to a gene: 2. The CDR3 length is 15 residues. In DNA form, the CDR3 reads TGTGCCAGAAGCTTGGCTAGCGGGCTCCAAGAGACCCAGTACTTC. The encoded protein is CARSLASGLQETQYF.

The chain's CDR3 is CASSPGHTLRSYEQYF. CDR3 sequence (DNA): TGTGCCAGCAGCCCGGGACATACTCTCCGCTCCTACGAGCAGTACTTC. The chain links TRBV5-5 to TRBJ2-7; weak D call: TRBD1 (6 bases). Germline loops: CDR1 SGHKS, CDR2 YYEKEE (reference sequence). V gave up 4 bases and J gave up 0 bases, with 17 bases separating them. CDR3 length equals 16 residues. The whole variable domain, remainder taken from reference TRBV5-5 and TRBJ2-7, is DAGVTQSPTHLIKTRGQQVTLRCSPISGHKSVSWYQQVLGQGPQFIFQYYEKEERGRGNFPDRFSARQFPNYSSELNVNALLLGDSALYLCASSPGHTLRSYEQYFGPGTRLTVT.

The chain couples TRBV7-3 to TRBJ2-1, with a tentative D call TRBD2 (6 bases). Per the germline V gene, CDR1 is SGHTA and CDR2 is FQGTGA. V lost 2 bases to trimming and J lost 6 bases, with 14 bases between them. This CDR3 is built from 15 residues. CDR3 protein: CASSLSPRRGNEQFF. The CDR3 nucleotides are TGTGCCAGCAGCTTATCGCCTAGGAGGGGCAATGAGCAGTTCTTC.